The source of this TCR beta chain is a study of CD8+CD57+ T cells in acquired aplastic anemia. The germline CDR1 and CDR2 sequences are SGHTA and FQGTGA. The germline V and J ends were trimmed by 5 bases and 6 bases, with 20 bases remaining between them. CDR3 size: 16 residues. All sequencing subjects had displayed CD8+CD57+ cell expansion on flow cytometry. Genomic DNA, serving as template, underwent TCR beta VDJ and CDR3 profiling. TCRdb fed the reads into MiXCR, producing one record per CDR3 protein. The sample records about 200,000 distinct CDR3 sequences, roughly two thirds being singletons. This TCR was recovered from a human donor with aplastic anemia. This chain connects TRBV7-3 to TRBJ2-1, with D possibly being TRBD2 (6 bases). The sample comprised sorted CD4+, CD8+, or CD8+CD57+ T cells (not recorded which) from PBMCs. CDR3 sequence (DNA): TGTGCCAGCAGCCCACGTGGGGCGGGGTCCCCCAATGAGCAGTTCTTC. Translation gives CASSPRGAGSPNEQFF.